This T cell receptor (beta chain) was obtained from a study of T cell responses to AZD1222 COVID-19 vaccine. Libraries were prepared by immunoSEQ multiplex PCR; TCRdb keeps only in-frame clonotypes and omits some of them. The sample contains 70,000 to 95,000 clones, 70% to 90% of which appear only once. This clonotype was obtained from an adult who received the AZD1222 COVID-19 vaccine. Sequences were derived from peripheral blood, sampled 28 days after the second AZD1222 dose.

For the CDR3, the DNA is TGCGCCAGCAGCCAACAGGGGACTGAAGCTTTCTTT. Its translation: CASSQQGTEAFF. The chain employs TRBV5-1 and TRBJ1-1; 7 bases map to TRBD1. The CDR3 extends over 12 amino acids. CDR1 is SGHRS, CDR2 YFSETQ, per germline. V trimming: 4 bases; J trimming: 5 bases; junction bases outside the gene matches: 2.